Listed here are 14 T cell receptor beta chains from one sample, sequenced in a study of OX40 agonist ivuxolimab in advanced cancers. Profiling relied on immunoSEQ multiplex PCR, and the TCRdb table lists in-frame clones only, not all of them. The table lists 40,000 to 50,000 clones, around 90% of them singletons, with approximately 50% in the top ten. The source was CD4+ or CD8+ T cells sorted from blood, collected in a trial of the OX40 agonist ivuxolimab. These receptors came from an adult with an advanced solid tumor such as melanoma, head and neck, liver or kidney cancer.

The V gene is TRBV7-9, the J gene TRBJ1-5; 8 nucleotides agree with TRBD1. The V and J ends lost 2 bases and 5 bases, in that order; junction bases with no gene match: 5. Germline CDR1 is SEHNR and CDR2 is FQNEAQ (reference sequence). CDR3 size: 15 residues. CDR3 residues: CASSLKGQDHQPQHF. The CDR3 DNA reads as TGTGCCAGCAGCTTAAAGGGACAGGACCATCAGCCCCAGCATTTT.

CDR3 DNA sequence: TGTGCTAGTAGACAGGGGGACACTGAAGCTTTCTTT. Amino acids: CASRQGDTEAFF. The genes are TRBV12-5 and TRBJ1-1; TRBD1 matches at 9 bases. Trimming removed 8 bases from V and 3 bases from J; junction bases left unmatched: 1. The CDR3 is 12 amino acids. CDR1 and CDR2 (germline): LGHNT, FRNRAP.

This chain uses TRBV5-4 with TRBJ2-3, with 12 bases that match TRBD1. From germline, CDR1 is SGHNT and CDR2 YYREEE (reference sequence). This CDR3 contains 16 residues. The V gene end was trimmed by 4 bases and the J gene end by 3 bases; junction bases not matched to a gene: 6. CDR3 sequence (DNA): TGTGCCAGCAGCCCGGGACAGGGGGCGTCTACAGATACGCAGTATTTT. Translating gives CASSPGQGASTDTQYF.

The chain combines TRBV29-1 with TRBJ1-2; TRBD1 matches at 9 bases. Germline lookup yields CDR1 SQVTM and CDR2 ANQGSEA. The CDR3 runs 14 residues. The trim removed 4 bases at V and 0 bases at J, leaving 3 bases unmatched. In DNA, the CDR3 is TGCAGCGTTGTGGACAGGGGAACTAACTATGGCTACACCTTC. Its translation: CSVVDRGTNYGYTF.

V usage is TRBV18 and J usage is TRBJ2-7; no definite D call. V was pared by 3 bases and J by 2 bases, with 11 bases between. Germline values: CDR1 KGHSH, CDR2 LQKENI. The CDR3 is made up of 14 amino acids. The CDR3 region is CASSPSRNAYEQYF. CDR3 bases: TGTGCCAGCTCACCCAGCCGAAACGCCTACGAGCAGTACTTC.

The chain is built from TRBV19 and TRBJ2-7; D might be TRBD2 (6 bases). The CDR3 has 16 amino acids. In germline, CDR1 is LNHDA, CDR2 SQIVND (reference sequence). Trimming took 3 bases from V and 5 from J, leaving 20 bases between them. The CDR3 coding sequence is TGTGCCAGTAGTATTCGGGGGTCAGGGTATGACCACGAGCAGTACTTC. This gives the protein CASSIRGSGYDHEQYF.

The chain combines TRBV29-1 with TRBJ1-2; D possibly corresponds to TRBD1 (6 bases). CDR3 size: 12 residues. Germline V gene lookup returns CDR1 SQVTM and CDR2 ANQGSEA. V was pared by 4 bases and J by 3 bases, with 9 bases between. The CDR3 loop reads CSVAAGDYGYTF. CDR3 nucleotide sequence: TGCAGCGTTGCGGCAGGGGACTATGGCTACACCTTC.

The J gene is TRBJ2-3, the V gene TRBV5-1, with TRBD2 matching 10 bases. V gave up 0 bases and J gave up 1 base; unmatched junction bases: 5. Germline CDR1 SGHRS, CDR2 YFSETQ. The CDR3 loop spans 17 amino acids. CDR3 sequence reads: CASSLGYSGGRTDTQYF. DNA of the CDR3: TGCGCCAGCAGCTTGGGGTATAGCGGGGGGCGCACAGATACGCAGTATTTT.

V usage is TRBV19 and J usage is TRBJ2-7, with D uncertain. The germline gives CDR1 LNHDA, CDR2 SQIVND (reference sequence). The CDR3 has 14 residues. Trimming took 1 base from V and 1 from J, leaving 8 bases between them. The CDR3 loop reads CASSIGAQSYEQYF. The DNA of the CDR3 is TGTGCCAGTAGTATAGGGGCACAGTCCTACGAGCAGTACTTC.

This clone occurred once. Here the CDR3 DNA reads TGCGCCAGCAAAGACAGGGCCTACGAGCAGTACTTC. Translation gives CASKDRAYEQYF. The chain uses TRBV5-1 and TRBJ2-5, with 7 positions matching TRBD1. The DNA end favors TRBJ2-7, so the J call may be wrong. The CDR3 extends over 12 amino acids. Germline CDR1 SGHRS, CDR2 YFSETQ.

The sample holds a few counts of this clone. The gene calls are TRBV7-3 and TRBJ1-4, with unresolved D. The germline V gene encodes CDR1 SGHTA and CDR2 FQGTGA. This CDR3 has 13 residues. Between the trimmed V and J ends, which lost 1 base and 8 bases, there was a span of 8 bases. CDR3 protein: CASSLSPMEKLFF. As DNA, the CDR3 is TGTGCCAGCAGCTTAAGCCCGATGGAAAAACTGTTTTTT.

The chain has TRBV4-2 and TRBJ2-7; 7 bases fit TRBD2. The CDR3 length is 14 residues. With V trimmed by 4 bases and J by 5 bases, 8 bases remained unmatched. Germline V gene lookup returns CDR1 LGHNA and CDR2 YNFKEQ. CDR3 in amino acids: CASSLQRDHHEQYF. The CDR3 nucleotides are TGTGCCAGCAGCCTACAGCGGGATCACCACGAGCAGTACTTC.

The rearrangement joins TRBV4-1 to TRBJ1-2; a possible D gene is TRBD1 (5 bases). Germline V gene data show CDR1 as MGHRA and CDR2 as YSYEKL. The CDR3 spans 13 residues. V lost 2 bases and J 3 bases, leaving 7 bases between the germline ends. The CDR3 DNA reads TGCGCCAGCAGCCAATCGACAGACTATGGCTACACCTTC. This translates into CASSQSTDYGYTF.

This clone occurred a few times. The gene calls are TRBV5-1 and TRBJ2-2, with D tentatively TRBD1 (6 bases). Trimming took off 4 bases at V and 7 bases at J, with 11 bases between the two ends. The germline V gene has CDR1 SGHRS and CDR2 YFSETQ. The CDR3 covers 13 residues. As DNA, the CDR3 is TGCGCCAGCAGCCTCAACAGGGTCGGGGAGCTGTTTTTT. It codes for CASSLNRVGELFF.